What follows are 28 T cell receptor beta chains derived from one specimen sequenced in a study of beta chain features in type 1 diabetes. The whole isolated RNA underwent reverse transcription, so sequencing captured expressed TCRB transcripts. TCRdb's table, derived via immunoSEQ multiplex PCR, lists solely in-frame clones and lacks some. The sample yields about 260,000 clones, approximately 25% seen once. Study-level results: Shortening that was moderate but significant affected the TCRB CDR3s of Type 1 diabetes patients in all four CD4+ subsets.

For these receptors, no antigen is known. The sample consisted of naive CD4+ T cells from blood. The source is a woman aged 25 to 39 with type 1 diabetes.

CDR3 DNA: TGTGCCACGGCACCAATAGCGGGACTTAGCTCCTACAATGAGCAGTTCTTC. Protein: CATAPIAGLSSYNEQFF. The genes are TRBV15 and TRBJ2-1; 8 bases map to TRBD2. Germline CDR1 reads LNHNV; CDR2 reads YYDKDF (reference sequence). V shed 9 bases, J shed 0 bases, and the junction held 13 bases outside the gene matches. The CDR3 is 17 residues long.

V and J are TRBV9 and TRBJ1-1; D unresolved. Germline-derived CDR1 and CDR2 are SGDLS and YYNGEE. Trimming pared 0 bases from V and 1 base from J, leaving 7 bases between. The CDR3 is 14 amino acids. CDR3 sequence (DNA): TGTGCCAGCAGCGTAGCAGTGTCGAACACTGAAGCTTTCTTT. This codes for CASSVAVSNTEAFF.

CDR3 residues: CATSFLAAPSYEQYF. The CDR3 DNA reads TGTGCCACCAGCTTCCTAGCGGCTCCCTCCTACGAGCAGTACTTC. This rearrangement joins TRBV15 to TRBJ2-7; 7 bases fit TRBD2. The trim removed 5 bases at V and 0 bases at J, leaving 7 bases unmatched. This CDR3 comprises 15 residues. Germline V gene lookup returns CDR1 LNHNV and CDR2 YYDKDF (reference sequence).

This sequence joins TRBV30 and TRBJ2-5; D remains unclear. The J call may be incorrect, as the DNA end agrees better with TRBJ2-7. Per germline, CDR1 GTSNPN and CDR2 SVGIG (reference sequence). The CDR3 extends over 11 amino acids. As DNA, the CDR3 is TGTGCCTGGAGCGGAGCCTACGAGCAGTACTTC. The encoded protein is CAWSGAYEQYF.

This clone was seen only a few times. This sequence joins TRBV29-1 and TRBJ2-1; D perhaps matches TRBD2 (5 bases). Trimming pared 0 bases from V and 2 bases from J, leaving 11 bases between. Germline CDR1 reads SQVTM; CDR2 reads ANQGSEA. The CDR3 sequence is 15 residues long. Written as DNA, the CDR3 is TGCAGCGTTGAAGATGTGAGGGATACCTACAATGAGCAGTTCTTC. It translates to CSVEDVRDTYNEQFF.

The rearrangement links TRBV7-9 to TRBJ2-3; TRBD2 matches at 8 bases. V lost 8 bases and J lost 4; bases outside the gene matches: 11. Germline V gene lookup returns CDR1 SEHNR and CDR2 FQNEAQ (reference sequence). This CDR3 contains 15 residues. The CDR3 loop is CASSGGPSYPDTQYF. In nucleotides, the CDR3 is TGTGCCAGCTCGGGAGGGCCCTCATATCCAGATACGCAGTATTTT.

The chain joins TRBV6-5 to TRBJ1-1; 10 nucleotides line up with TRBD1. The germline CDR1 and CDR2 sequences are MNHEY and SVGAGI. CDR3 length equals 16 residues. J was trimmed by 3 bases and V by 4 bases; bases with no gene match: 8. This chain's CDR3 is CASSSLPGTGDTEAFF. CDR3 bases: TGTGCCAGCAGTTCCCTACCAGGGACAGGGGACACTGAAGCTTTCTTT.

The gene calls are TRBV6-1 and TRBJ2-7; TRBD1 aligns across 7 bases. Germline trimming cut 5 bases from V and 2 bases from J; bases unmatched to any gene: 3. CDR3 size: 13 residues. Germline CDR1 MNHNS, CDR2 SASEGT. The CDR3 DNA follows: TGTGCCAGCAGTAGACAGGGACCCTACGAGCAGTACTTC. It translates to CASSRQGPYEQYF.

The V call is TRBV4-1, the J call TRBJ2-4, with D unresolved. Germline-derived CDR1 and CDR2 are MGHRA and YSYEKL. V lost 1 base to trimming and J lost 3 bases, with 13 bases between them. The CDR3 totals 16 residues. The CDR3: CASSQGRSKSKNIQYF. The DNA for the CDR3 is TGCGCCAGCAGCCAAGGCAGGTCTAAAAGCAAAAACATTCAGTACTTC.

This clone has just a few counts. The V gene is TRBV9, the J gene TRBJ1-1, with D maybe TRBD1 (5 bases). The germline V and J ends were trimmed by 6 bases and 5 bases, with 20 bases remaining between them. This CDR3 comprises 15 residues. Germline CDR1 is SGDLS and CDR2 is YYNGEE. The CDR3 reads CASTFPGKEGTEAFF. CDR3 DNA: TGTGCCAGCACCTTTCCAGGGAAGGAGGGAACTGAAGCTTTCTTT.

The DNA of the CDR3 is TGTGCCAGCTTAGCCCGTACAGGGAACTATGGCTACACCTTC. Protein product: CASLARTGNYGYTF. The chain carries TRBV2 and TRBJ1-2; weak D call: TRBD1 (6 bases). CDR3 size: 14 residues. Germline V gene data show CDR1 as SNHLY and CDR2 as FYNNEI. V was clipped by 8 bases and J by 2 bases, with 15 bases between them.

The chain recombines TRBV6-1 with TRBJ2-6; no firm D call. The CDR3 covers 17 residues. Germline V gene data show CDR1 as MNHNS and CDR2 as SASEGT. Between the trimmed V and J ends, which lost 2 bases and 3 bases, there was a span of 14 bases. In DNA form, the CDR3 reads TGTGCCAGCAGTGAACGCATCCATACGAGTGGGGCCAACGTCCTGACTTTC. Its translation: CASSERIHTSGANVLTF.

The V gene is TRBV4-1, the J gene TRBJ1-4; 10 nucleotides agree with TRBD1. Germline V lookup: CDR1 MGHRA, CDR2 YSYEKL. The V segment lost 3 bases and the J segment 8 bases; nucleotides outside the gene matches: 3. The CDR3 runs 14 residues. Written as DNA, the CDR3 is TGCGCCAGCAGCCACCGGGACAGGGGCGAAAAACTGTTTTTT. Protein: CASSHRDRGEKLFF.

This clone was observed a few times. J is TRBJ1-5 and V is TRBV9, with 7 positions matching TRBD1. From germline, CDR1 is SGDLS and CDR2 YYNGEE. Unmatched junction bases numbered 5, after V lost 2 bases and J lost 6 bases. The CDR3 sequence is 14 residues long. The CDR3 DNA follows: TGTGCCAGCAGCGTGGAGGGGGCTACTCAGCCCCAGCATTTT. It yields the protein CASSVEGATQPQHF.

In its sample, this clone was seen a few times. The V and J genes are TRBV15 and TRBJ1-1; D not resolved. This CDR3 spans 14 amino acids. Per germline, CDR1 LNHNV and CDR2 YYDKDF (reference sequence). Trimming shortened V by 1 base and J by 0 bases, and 6 bases separated the two germline ends. The CDR3, as DNA: TGTGCCACCAGCAGAGGCTCAGTGAACACTGAAGCTTTCTTT. Translated: CATSRGSVNTEAFF.

The chain combines TRBV28 with TRBJ1-1; D is unresolved. This CDR3 spans 13 amino acids. Trimming pared 3 bases from V and 0 bases from J, leaving 5 bases between. Looked up from germline, CDR1 is MDHEN and CDR2 is SYDVKM. The CDR3 nucleotides are TGTGCCAGCAGTTTCCAAATGAACACTGAAGCTTTCTTT. Its protein is CASSFQMNTEAFF.

This chain connects TRBV7-8 to TRBJ2-2; 9 positions agree with TRBD1. The CDR3 spans 16 residues. V was clipped by 6 bases and J by 6 bases; unmatched bases: 11. Germline assignment: CDR1 SGHVS and CDR2 FQNEAQ. The CDR3, as DNA: TGTGCCAGCAGGCCTGGGACAGGGTCTCTCCCCGGGGAGCTGTTTTTT. Translated, it gives CASRPGTGSLPGELFF.

The chain has TRBV11-2 and TRBJ2-1; TRBD2 aligns across 9 bases. Germline lookup yields CDR1 SGHAT and CDR2 FQNNGV. The length of the CDR3 is 17 residues. J lost 3 bases, V lost 2 bases, and 8 bases had no gene match. CDR3 sequence: CASSLRSSGTGYNEQFF. The CDR3 coding sequence is TGTGCCAGCAGCTTAAGGTCTAGCGGGACCGGCTACAATGAGCAGTTCTTC.

The chain joins TRBV30 to TRBJ1-1, with 8 bases that match TRBD1. The CDR3 is made up of 13 amino acids. Trimming at V came to 6 bases and at J to 9 bases, leaving 12 bases not matched to a gene. Germline CDR1 reads GTSNPN; CDR2 reads SVGIG (reference sequence). The CDR3 nucleotides are TGTGCCTGCAGGGGGCAAGGGGCCACAAAAGCTTTCTTT. It codes for CACRGQGATKAFF.

This clone was seen more than once but under ten times. The chain is built from TRBV9 and TRBJ2-1; 10 nucleotides line up with TRBD1. V lost 2 bases and J lost 7; bases outside the gene matches: 3. Per germline, CDR1 SGDLS and CDR2 YYNGEE. The CDR3 consists of 14 residues. The CDR3 nucleotides read TGTGCCAGCAGCGTTGGGACAGGGGTGAATGAGCAGTTCTTC. It is translated as CASSVGTGVNEQFF.

The CDR3 sequence: CASSSDSQETQYF. DNA for the CDR3: TGTGCCAGCAGTTCCGACAGCCAAGAGACCCAGTACTTC. V and J are TRBV28 and TRBJ2-5; D might be TRBD1 (5 bases). Trimming left V 4 bases short and J 1 base short, with 7 bases between. This CDR3 spans 13 amino acids. Per the germline V gene, CDR1 is MDHEN and CDR2 is SYDVKM. Using reference TRBV28 and TRBJ2-5 for the parts outside the CDR3, the full variable domain is DVKVTQSSRYLVKRTGEKVFLECVQDMDHENMFWYRQDPGLGLRLIYFSYDVKMKEKGDIPEGYSVSREKKERFSLILESASTNQTSMYLCASSSDSQETQYFGPGTRLLVL.

This chain joins TRBV10-3 and TRBJ1-2; 7 bases agree with TRBD1. CDR3 length equals 13 residues. Trimming removed 6 bases from V and 4 bases from J; junction bases left unmatched: 5. CDR1 ENHRY and CDR2 SYGVKD come from the germline V gene. This chain's CDR3 is CAIRAGGGYGYTF. The CDR3, as DNA: TGTGCCATCAGGGCAGGGGGAGGCTATGGCTACACCTTC.

Only a few counts were recorded for this clone. The chain combines TRBV7-3 with TRBJ2-2, with D hard to call. The ends were cut back, 5 bases at V and 7 bases at J, with 14 bases in the middle. There are 14 residues in the CDR3. Germline CDR1 reads SGHTA; CDR2 reads FQGTGA. The DNA for the CDR3 is TGTGCCAGCAGCCCAGGTCTTCAGGTCGGGGAGCTGTTTTTT. Protein sequence: CASSPGLQVGELFF.

The table lists this clone with a few counts. CDR3 bases: TGCGCCAGCAGCCCGTATCGCGGGGACGAGCAGTACTTC. This translates into CASSPYRGDEQYF. The chain uses TRBV4-1 and TRBJ2-7; D might be TRBD2 (6 bases). CDR3 length: 13 amino acids. V was pared by 4 bases and J by 5 bases, with 12 bases between. Per the germline V gene, CDR1 is MGHRA and CDR2 is YSYEKL.

This clone was detected a few times. The CDR3 loop reads CASSRGGVETQYF. The CDR3 DNA reads TGCGCCAGCAGCCGGGGGGGAGTGGAGACCCAGTACTTC. This chain connects TRBV4-1 to TRBJ2-5; TRBD2 agrees at 7 bases. The J segment lost 5 bases and the V segment lost 4 bases, leaving 4 bases of the junction unmatched. This CDR3 comprises 13 residues. The V gene's germline CDR1 is MGHRA and CDR2 YSYEKL.

There are a few counts of this clone. J is TRBJ2-7 and V is TRBV7-9; tentatively, D is TRBD2 (6 bases). CDR3 length equals 13 residues. The V and J ends lost 5 bases and 3 bases respectively, with 11 bases between them. CDR1 SEHNR and CDR2 FQNEAQ come from the germline V gene (reference sequence). The CDR3 sequence is CASSQGLFYEQYF. Here the CDR3 DNA reads TGTGCCAGCAGCCAAGGACTATTCTACGAGCAGTACTTC.

The gene calls are TRBV28 and TRBJ2-5; 8 bases are shared with TRBD1. Unmatched junction bases numbered 7, after V lost 10 bases and J lost 0 bases. This CDR3 has 14 residues. CDR1 and CDR2 (germline): MDHEN, SYDVKM. The CDR3 spells CAIGQGGNQETQYF. For the CDR3, the DNA is TGTGCCATCGGACAGGGTGGGAACCAAGAGACCCAGTACTTC. Full variable domain (rest looked up from reference TRBV28 and TRBJ2-5): DVKVTQSSRYLVKRTGEKVFLECVQDMDHENMFWYRQDPGLGLRLIYFSYDVKMKEKGDIPEGYSVSREKKERFSLILESASTNQTSMYLCAIGQGGNQETQYFGPGTRLLVL.

The V call is TRBV7-9, the J call TRBJ1-5; D unclear. The CDR3 is 17 amino acids. V was trimmed by 1 base and J by 5 bases, leaving 18 bases between them. Germline V gives CDR1 SEHNR, CDR2 FQNEAQ (reference sequence). The CDR3 protein is CASSLGGFGQKDQPQHF. CDR3 in DNA: TGTGCCAGCAGCTTAGGAGGGTTCGGGCAGAAAGATCAGCCCCAGCATTTT.